The 11 T cell receptor beta chains below all came from one sample that was sequenced in a study of blood T cell repertoires in COVID-19. Generated by immunoSEQ multiplex PCR, the TCRdb table keeps only in-frame clones and is missing some. Altogether about 230,000 clones are present, 81% being singletons, with the ten largest covering 7.5% to 9%. Sequencing was performed on peripheral blood. These receptors were obtained from a woman older than 75 with acute or convalescent COVID-19.

The chain joins TRBV7-2 to TRBJ1-3; maybe TRBD1 (6 bases). The CDR3 totals 18 residues. V was shortened by 2 bases and J by 1 base, with 18 bases between the two germline ends. CDR1 and CDR2 (germline): SGHTA, FQGNSA. As DNA, the CDR3 is TGTGCCAGCAGCTTAAGTCAGGGGCAAACGCTTTCTGGAAACACCATATATTTT. Translating gives CASSLSQGQTLSGNTIYF.

The V gene is TRBV2, the J gene TRBJ1-4; 7 bases map to TRBD1. V lost 6 bases, J lost 4 bases, and 5 bases stayed unmatched. The length of the CDR3 is 14 residues. Germline values: CDR1 SNHLY, CDR2 FYNNEI. The CDR3 DNA reads as TGTGCCAGCAGACAAGACAGGGATAATGAAAAACTGTTTTTT. As protein: CASRQDRDNEKLFF.

V and J are TRBV7-9 and TRBJ1-4; 7 positions match TRBD1. CDR1 and CDR2 (germline): SEHNR, FQNEAQ (reference sequence). J lost 6 bases, V lost 5 bases, and 12 bases had no gene match. The CDR3 sequence is 16 residues long. The CDR3 nucleotides read TGTGCCAGCAGCCTCGACAGGGCCCGGGGTTATGAAAAACTGTTTTTT. This encodes CASSLDRARGYEKLFF.

CDR3 sequence: CASRVGELNTEAFF. DNA for the CDR3: TGCGCCAGCAGGGTAGGAGAGTTGAACACTGAAGCTTTCTTT. V and J are TRBV5-1 and TRBJ1-1; D is unresolved. Trimming stripped 5 bases from V and 0 bases from J, with 11 bases between. Germline V lookup: CDR1 SGHRS, CDR2 YFSETQ. The CDR3 extends over 14 amino acids. The whole variable domain, filled in from reference TRBV5-1 and TRBJ1-1, reads KAGVTQTPRYLIKTRGQQVTLSCSPISGHRSVSWYQQTPGQGLQFLFEYFSETQRNKGNFPGRFSGRQFSNSRSEMNVSTLELGDSALYLCASRVGELNTEAFFGQGTRLTVV.

The V gene is TRBV19, the J gene TRBJ2-3, with 8 positions matching TRBD1. Germline values: CDR1 LNHDA, CDR2 SQIVND (reference sequence). J lost 0 bases, V lost 5 bases, and 13 bases had no gene match. CDR3 length: 18 residues. The CDR3 loop reads CASSWGQDYFFSTDTQYF. CDR3 bases: TGTGCCAGTAGTTGGGGACAGGACTACTTCTTTAGCACAGATACGCAGTATTTT.

The chain uses TRBV5-5 and TRBJ2-7; 7 bases match TRBD1. J gave up 2 bases and V 4 bases, and 6 bases lay outside the gene matches. This CDR3 is 14 amino acids long. Germline CDR1 reads SGHKS; CDR2 reads YYEKEE (reference sequence). In DNA, the CDR3 is TGTGCCAGCAGCATCCAGACAGGGCCCTACGAGCAGTACTTC. Translated, it gives CASSIQTGPYEQYF.

The chain recombines TRBV2 with TRBJ2-7; D ambiguous. The V gene's germline CDR1 is SNHLY and CDR2 FYNNEI. The CDR3 has 12 residues. Trimming pared 4 bases from V and 2 bases from J, leaving 6 bases between. This chain's CDR3 is CASSVTPYEQYF. The CDR3 DNA sequence: TGTGCCAGCAGTGTGACACCCTACGAGCAGTACTTC.

This clone was recorded once. This chain uses TRBV10-3 with TRBJ2-1; D is possibly TRBD2 (7 bases). V lost 11 bases and J lost 6, with 23 bases in between. Per germline, CDR1 ENHRY and CDR2 SYGVKD. This CDR3 spans 15 amino acids. As DNA, the CDR3 is TGTGCCTCCTCCGAAGGGGGGGCTAAGGGCAATGAGCAGTTCTTC. Protein: CASSEGGAKGNEQFF.

This chain joins TRBV19 and TRBJ2-3; TRBD2 matches 13 bases. Germline V gene sequence: CDR1 LNHDA, CDR2 SQIVND (reference sequence). This CDR3 is 17 amino acids long. Trimming took 4 bases from V and 2 from J; bases not matched to a gene: 6. CDR3 protein: CASSTELAGGTTDTQYF. CDR3 coding DNA: TGTGCCAGTAGTACCGAACTAGCGGGGGGGACCACAGATACGCAGTATTTT.

The chain combines TRBV19 with TRBJ1-2, with D perhaps TRBD1 (6 bases). CDR1 LNHDA and CDR2 SQIVND come from the germline V gene (reference sequence). V shed 3 bases and J shed 0 bases, with 14 bases lying between them. The CDR3 runs 16 residues. CDR3 sequence: CASSILHRETNYGYTF. The CDR3, as DNA: TGTGCCAGTAGTATCCTGCACAGGGAAACTAACTATGGCTACACCTTC.

CDR3 nucleotides: TGTGCCAGCAGTCCTACAGTGAACACTGAAGCTTTCTTT. This codes for CASSPTVNTEAFF. The V and J genes are TRBV2 and TRBJ1-1, with D unresolved. Germline-derived CDR1 and CDR2 are SNHLY and FYNNEI. This CDR3 region has 13 residues. V was clipped by 5 bases and J by 0 bases, with 7 bases between them.